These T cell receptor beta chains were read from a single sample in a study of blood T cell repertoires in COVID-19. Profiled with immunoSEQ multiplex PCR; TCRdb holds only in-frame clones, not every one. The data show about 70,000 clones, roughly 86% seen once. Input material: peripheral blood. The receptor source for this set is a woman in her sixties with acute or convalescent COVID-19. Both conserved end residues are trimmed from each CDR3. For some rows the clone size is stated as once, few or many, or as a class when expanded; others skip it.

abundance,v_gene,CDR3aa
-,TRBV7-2,ASSLNRGATDTQY
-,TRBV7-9,ASRQGPPLTTEAF
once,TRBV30,AWTAVGYGYT
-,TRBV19,ASRDRGSYEQY
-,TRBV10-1,ASSESRAGGYTPYNEQF
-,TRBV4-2,ASSQAQASANTGELF
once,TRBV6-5,ASSSGGAYGYT
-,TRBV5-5,ASRSGTAYSPLH
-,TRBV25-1,ASGRQGTYEQY
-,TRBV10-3,AIRFGQGEGNTIY
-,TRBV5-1,ASSFRHEGSPLH
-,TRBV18,ASSRAAAETQY
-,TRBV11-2,ASSPRLSEQY
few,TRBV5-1,ASSLEGHSPLH
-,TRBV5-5,ASSEGTGSLETQY
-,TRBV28,ASSPPGQVNSYEQY
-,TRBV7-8,ASSQEDWMGTQY
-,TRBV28,ASSPPGTGELF
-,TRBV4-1,ASSQEDRDQPQH
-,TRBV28,ASSLGGRTEAF
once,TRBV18,ASSPFGQGFQETQY
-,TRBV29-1,SGTGQQSYEQY
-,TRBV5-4,ASSLEPNSNQPQH
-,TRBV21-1,ASSSSQGIRCSNQPQH
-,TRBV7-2,ASSIPDRSRFIQY
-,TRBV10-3,AISDPGQGGGYT
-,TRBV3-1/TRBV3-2,ASRSTGGSGQF
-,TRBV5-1,ASSLALGVPHSPLH
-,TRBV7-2,ASSLNGGTGLYGYT
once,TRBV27,ASSLKTGGSSNQPQH
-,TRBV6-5,ASRGIVGPTGELF
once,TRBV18,ASSRGNSMNTEAF
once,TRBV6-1,ASSDVGDISYEQY
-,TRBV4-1,ASSPSGQGISYEQY
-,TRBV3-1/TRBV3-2,ASSQVRDTEAF
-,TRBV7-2,ASSQSGTEQETQY
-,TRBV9,ASGLAGTDTQY
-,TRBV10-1,ASSDRLAGGHEQF
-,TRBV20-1,SATGSYGYT
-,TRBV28,ASSLLSYEQY
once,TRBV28,ASSSPPGYEQY
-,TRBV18,ASSPEVDYYGYT
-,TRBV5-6,ASSPWGQGGTDTQY
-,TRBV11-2,ASSQGISTDTQY
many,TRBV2,ASSPDRGRGTEAF
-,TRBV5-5,ASSLGLRNYGYT
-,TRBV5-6,ASSFIETQY
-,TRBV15,ATSRDLTGGGSPLH
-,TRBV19,ASSMGAGLDTGELF
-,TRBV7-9,ASSPRDRGTGELF